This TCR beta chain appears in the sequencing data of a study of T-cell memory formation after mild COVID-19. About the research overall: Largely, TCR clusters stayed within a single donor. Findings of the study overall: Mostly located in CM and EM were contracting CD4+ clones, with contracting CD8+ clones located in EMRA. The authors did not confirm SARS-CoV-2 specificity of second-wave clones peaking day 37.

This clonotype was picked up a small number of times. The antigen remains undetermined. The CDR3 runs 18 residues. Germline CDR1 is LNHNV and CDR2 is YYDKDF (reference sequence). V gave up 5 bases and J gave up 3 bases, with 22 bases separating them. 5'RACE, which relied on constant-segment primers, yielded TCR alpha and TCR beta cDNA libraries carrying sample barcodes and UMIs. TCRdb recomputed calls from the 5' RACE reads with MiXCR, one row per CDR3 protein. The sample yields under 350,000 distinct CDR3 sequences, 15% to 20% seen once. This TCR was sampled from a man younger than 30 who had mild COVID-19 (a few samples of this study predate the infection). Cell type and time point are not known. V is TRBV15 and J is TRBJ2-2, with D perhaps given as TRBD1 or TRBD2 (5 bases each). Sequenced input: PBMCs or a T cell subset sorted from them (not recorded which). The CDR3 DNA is TGTGCCACCAGCCTTGGATCTCTAGAGGGGTGGGACACCGGGGAGCTGTTTTTT. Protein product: CATSLGSLEGWDTGELFF.